These 30 T cell receptor beta chains were all obtained from the same sample, sequenced in a study of blood T cell repertoires in COVID-19. Measured with immunoSEQ multiplex PCR; TCRdb has only the in-frame clones, and not every one. The table records around 250,000 clones, more than 75% of them present only once. Sequencing was done on a sample of peripheral blood. These receptors were taken from a man at least 80 years old with acute or convalescent COVID-19.

In its sample, this clone was seen once. The chain is built from TRBV4-1 and TRBJ1-1; TRBD1 aligns across 12 bases. In germline, CDR1 is MGHRA, CDR2 YSYEKL. V trimming: 1 base; J trimming: 5 bases; junction bases outside the gene matches: 8. The CDR3 contains 17 residues. The CDR3 coding sequence is TGCGCCAGCAGCCAAGTTGGGACAGGGGGCGCCCGTACTGAAGCTTTCTTT. Its translation: CASSQVGTGGARTEAFF.

J is TRBJ1-5 and V is TRBV2, with D tentatively TRBD1 (5 bases). The CDR3 covers 13 residues. The ends were cut back, 6 bases at V and 7 bases at J, with 13 bases in the middle. Germline CDR1 is SNHLY and CDR2 is FYNNEI. CDR3 nucleotides: TGTGCCAGCAGCCCCGGGGCGGGGCAGCCCCAGCATTTT. It specifies CASSPGAGQPQHF.

J is TRBJ2-2 and V is TRBV2, with TRBD2 identical over 10 bases. V trimming: 4 bases; J trimming: 4 bases; junction bases outside the gene matches: 6. This CDR3 comprises 16 residues. Germline V gene lookup returns CDR1 SNHLY and CDR2 FYNNEI. CDR3: CASSVLSGRSTGELFF. CDR3 sequence (DNA): TGTGCCAGCAGTGTTCTTAGCGGGAGGAGCACCGGGGAGCTGTTTTTT.

CDR3 nucleotides: TGTGCCAGCAGCCAAGATTTCGCGGCGGGGGGCGTCTTTTATGGCTACACCTTC. It yields the protein CASSQDFAAGGVFYGYTF. The chain recombines TRBV3-1 (or the pseudogene TRBV3-2) with TRBJ1-2; D is perhaps TRBD1 (6 bases). The V and J ends lost 0 bases and 5 bases respectively, with 22 bases between them. This CDR3 contains 18 residues. Germline lookup yields CDR1 LGHDT and CDR2 YNNKEL (reference sequence).

J is TRBJ1-5 and V is TRBV5-6, with TRBD1 identical over 7 bases. The CDR3 has 15 amino acids. V lost 0 bases, J lost 0 bases, and 0 bases stayed unmatched. In germline, CDR1 is SGHDT, CDR2 YYEEEE. CDR3 sequence reads: CASSLGQGSNQPQHF. DNA of the CDR3: TGTGCCAGCAGCTTGGGACAGGGTAGCAATCAGCCCCAGCATTTT.

The genes are TRBV7-9 and TRBJ1-4, with 10 bases identical to TRBD1. Germline CDR1 reads SEHNR; CDR2 reads FQNEAQ (reference sequence). The CDR3 runs 16 residues. V trimming: 1 base; J trimming: 8 bases; junction bases outside the gene matches: 7. The CDR3 bases are TGTGCCAGCAGCTTAGTGGTTGGGACAGGGGACGAAAAACTGTTTTTT. Protein product: CASSLVVGTGDEKLFF.

V gene TRBV7-9 combines with J gene TRBJ1-3; tentatively, D is TRBD1 (5 bases). V gave up 1 base and J gave up 0 bases, with 16 bases separating them. CDR1 SEHNR and CDR2 FQNEAQ come from the germline V gene (reference sequence). The CDR3 is 18 amino acids. Here the CDR3 reads CASSLGGIDRSSGNTIYF. CDR3 DNA sequence: TGTGCCAGCAGCTTAGGGGGAATCGACAGAAGCTCTGGAAACACCATATATTTT.

The V and J genes are TRBV6-6 and TRBJ2-7, with 8 bases fitting TRBD1. This CDR3 has 13 amino acids. In germline, CDR1 is MNHNY, CDR2 SVGAGI (reference sequence). V shed 7 bases and J 4 bases; nucleotides not matched to a gene: 6. CDR3 nucleotide sequence: TGTGCCAGCAAGGGGACAGGACAATACGAGCAGTACTTC. Residues: CASKGTGQYEQYF.

This clone was found once. J is TRBJ1-2 and V is TRBV7-8, with 7 bases matching TRBD1. The germline CDR1 and CDR2 sequences are SGHVS and FQNEAQ. With 4 bases clipped from V and 5 bases from J, the junction kept 7 bases outside the gene matches. CDR3 length equals 14 residues. The CDR3 DNA follows: TGTGCCAGCAGCTCCGGACAGGTCCCTTATGGCTACACCTTC. Translated: CASSSGQVPYGYTF. The full variable domain, in which reference TRBV7-8 and TRBJ1-2 provide the parts outside the CDR3, is GAGVSQSPRYKVAKRGQDVALRCDPISGHVSLFWYQQALGQGPEFLTYFQNEAQLDKSGLPSDRFFAERPEGSVSTLKIQRTQQEDSAVYLCASSSGQVPYGYTFGSGTRLTVV.

This chain links TRBV27 with TRBJ1-2, with TRBD1 as a possible D gene (5 bases). Between the trimmed V and J ends, which lost 5 bases and 2 bases, there was a span of 12 bases. This CDR3 has 14 amino acids. CDR1 and CDR2 (germline): MNHEY, SMNVEV (reference sequence). CDR3 nucleotide sequence: TGTGCCAGCAGTCAATGGGGGGAAAACTATGGCTACACCTTC. Protein: CASSQWGENYGYTF.

Points on this clone: This sample also contains other DNA sequences that code for the same CDR3. The chain has TRBV5-1 and TRBJ1-2, with D possibly matching TRBD1 (6 bases). V gave up 0 bases and J gave up 5 bases, with 8 bases separating them. Germline-derived CDR1 and CDR2 are SGHRS and YFSETQ. The CDR3 sequence is 13 residues long. CDR3 loop: CASSLAQGYGYTF. CDR3 bases: TGCGCCAGCAGCTTGGCACAGGGATATGGCTACACCTTC. The variable domain in full, with the rest retrieved from reference TRBV5-1 and TRBJ1-2, is KAGVTQTPRYLIKTRGQQVTLSCSPISGHRSVSWYQQTPGQGLQFLFEYFSETQRNKGNFPGRFSGRQFSNSRSEMNVSTLELGDSALYLCASSLAQGYGYTFGSGTRLTVV.

V is TRBV28 and J is TRBJ1-2; TRBD1 aligns across 7 bases. The J segment lost 6 bases and the V segment lost 10 bases, leaving 23 bases of the junction unmatched. This CDR3 has 17 amino acids. Germline CDR1 and CDR2: MDHEN and SYDVKM. CDR3 coding DNA: TGTGCCACACGGCTTACGCGGACAGGCACCATTACAGATGGCTACACCTTC. This sequence encodes CATRLTRTGTITDGYTF.

The gene calls are TRBV4-1 and TRBJ2-3; tentative D call: TRBD1 (6 bases). This CDR3 comprises 14 residues. V was shortened by 0 bases and J by 3 bases, with 7 bases between the two germline ends. Germline-derived CDR1 and CDR2 are MGHRA and YSYEKL. The CDR3 reads CASSQEGGTDTQYF. The CDR3 DNA follows: TGCGCCAGCAGCCAAGAAGGGGGAACAGATACGCAGTATTTT.

The CDR3 loop is CASSSGLAGIDEQFF. In DNA form, the CDR3 reads TGTGCCAGCAGTTCCGGACTAGCGGGAATTGATGAGCAGTTCTTC. This chain connects TRBV2 to TRBJ2-1, with 12 positions matching TRBD2. Germline V gene data show CDR1 as SNHLY and CDR2 as FYNNEI. The CDR3 totals 15 residues. Losses at the gene ends were 5 bases for V and 8 bases for J; bases not matched to a gene: 7.

V is TRBV11-3 and J is TRBJ2-7; 8 nucleotides match TRBD2. CDR1 is SGHNT and CDR2 is YENEEA in the germline V gene. The CDR3 sequence is 14 residues long. Trimming took 8 bases from V and 3 from J; bases not matched to a gene: 9. CDR3 loop: CASPRAGDFYEQYF. Here the CDR3 DNA reads TGTGCCAGCCCTCGAGCGGGAGATTTCTACGAGCAGTACTTC.

This clone has a handful of counts. The chain links TRBV6-1 to TRBJ1-2, with D possibly matching TRBD1 (5 bases). Trimming stripped 1 base from V and 4 bases from J, with 13 bases between. CDR3 size: 15 residues. Looked up from germline, CDR1 is MNHNS and CDR2 is SASEGT. Written as DNA, the CDR3 is TGTGCCAGCAGTGAAGGGACCTCGGGGGGCTATGGCTACACCTTC. The encoded protein is CASSEGTSGGYGYTF.

The V call is TRBV9, the J call TRBJ1-2, with a possible D match to TRBD1 (5 bases). Germline V gene data show CDR1 as SGDLS and CDR2 as YYNGEE. This CDR3 is built from 16 residues. V dropped 4 bases and J dropped 3 bases, with 19 bases sitting between them. The CDR3 DNA is TGTGCCAGCAGCCTACGGGACTCTAATGTGTACTATGGCTACACCTTC. Protein product: CASSLRDSNVYYGYTF.

The CDR3 loop reads CASRPRGGGGGIGELFF. In DNA, the CDR3 is TGTGCCAGCCGCCCCCGCGGCGGGGGGGGAGGGATCGGGGAGCTGTTTTTT. This chain joins TRBV7-2 and TRBJ2-2, with 9 bases aligning to TRBD2. Trimming at V came to 8 bases and at J to 7 bases, leaving 17 bases not matched to a gene. This CDR3 spans 17 amino acids. Per germline, CDR1 SGHTA and CDR2 FQGNSA.

The J gene is TRBJ2-5, the V gene TRBV5-1; D might be TRBD2 (5 bases). The germline V gene encodes CDR1 SGHRS and CDR2 YFSETQ. The length of the CDR3 is 13 residues. Trimming took off 4 bases at V and 3 bases at J, with 10 bases between the two ends. CDR3: CASSAGGEETQYF. The CDR3 region has the DNA TGCGCCAGCAGCGCGGGTGGGGAAGAGACCCAGTACTTC.

This chain joins TRBV10-3 and TRBJ2-3; D is undetermined. Per the germline V gene, CDR1 is ENHRY and CDR2 is SYGVKD. Between the trimmed V and J ends, which lost 11 bases and 5 bases, there was a span of 11 bases. The CDR3 totals 11 residues. CDR3 loop: CAVQSGDTQYF. The CDR3 coding sequence is TGTGCCGTCCAATCGGGAGATACGCAGTATTTT.

The rearrangement uses TRBV5-1 and TRBJ2-6; 7 bases match TRBD1. This CDR3 contains 18 residues. Germline V gene lookup returns CDR1 SGHRS and CDR2 YFSETQ. V lost 0 bases to trimming and J lost 0 bases; unmatched junction nucleotides: 6. The CDR3 loop reads CASSLGTGLSSGANVLTF. For the CDR3, the DNA is TGCGCCAGCAGCTTGGGGACAGGACTGAGCTCTGGGGCCAACGTCCTGACTTTC.

This clone was recorded once. The J gene is TRBJ2-1, the V gene TRBV27; D not certain. From germline, CDR1 is MNHEY and CDR2 SMNVEV (reference sequence). V lost 2 bases and J 10 bases, leaving 12 bases between the germline ends. This CDR3 has 13 amino acids. CDR3 in amino acids: CASSLIGEREQFF. Here the CDR3 DNA reads TGTGCCAGCAGTTTAATCGGTGAACGGGAGCAGTTCTTC.

This clone was picked up one time. The chain joins TRBV5-1 to TRBJ2-3; D remains unclear. The germline V and J ends were trimmed by 0 bases and 2 bases, with 7 bases remaining between them. Germline V lookup: CDR1 SGHRS, CDR2 YFSETQ. There are 14 residues in the CDR3. CDR3 in DNA: TGCGCCAGCAGCTTGGAACTGTTCACAGATACGCAGTATTTT. The encoded protein is CASSLELFTDTQYF.

The chain employs TRBV14 and TRBJ2-7; TRBD1 matches at 12 bases. The CDR3 sequence is 16 residues long. In germline, CDR1 is SGHDN, CDR2 FVKESK. J gave up 7 bases and V 3 bases, and 10 bases lay outside the gene matches. CDR3 nucleotide sequence: TGTGCCAGCAGCCACCTCTTAGGGACAGGGGGCGGTGAGCAGTACTTC. Its protein is CASSHLLGTGGGEQYF.

The chain employs TRBV5-4 and TRBJ2-6; 10 positions agree with TRBD1. Germline-derived CDR1 and CDR2 are SGHNT and YYREEE (reference sequence). There are 16 residues in the CDR3. CDR3 sequence: CTTGQGVPPGANVLTF. CDR3 coding DNA: TGTACCACCGGACAGGGGGTTCCCCCTGGGGCCAACGTCCTGACTTTC.

The chain employs TRBV5-6 and TRBJ2-2; maybe TRBD1 (5 bases). With 0 bases removed from V and 4 bases from J, the gap between germline ends came to 10 bases. The CDR3 extends over 15 amino acids. Germline values: CDR1 SGHDT, CDR2 YYEEEE. The CDR3 coding sequence is TGTGCCAGCAGCTTGGTAGGGGTAGGCACCGGGGAGCTGTTTTTT. It translates to CASSLVGVGTGELFF.

V is TRBV19 and J is TRBJ2-3, with 7 bases lining up with TRBD1. The CDR3 runs to 15 residues. Per germline, CDR1 LNHDA and CDR2 SQIVND (reference sequence). V lost 8 bases, J lost 1 base, and 9 bases stayed unmatched. The CDR3 DNA follows: TGTGCCAGTTCCCTACAGGGGTCGGGCACAGATACGCAGTATTTT. Translation: CASSLQGSGTDTQYF.

The CDR3 DNA reads TGTGCCAGCAGTGATTCACAGGGGAGCATTCAGTACTTC. It yields the protein CASSDSQGSIQYF. This rearrangement joins TRBV6-1 to TRBJ2-4; TRBD1 matches at 7 bases. From germline, CDR1 is MNHNS and CDR2 SASEGT. V shed 3 bases, J shed 9 bases, and the junction held 5 bases outside the gene matches. CDR3 length: 13 amino acids.

The chain carries TRBV7-9 and TRBJ1-6; D not certain. Germline assignment: CDR1 SEHNR and CDR2 FQNEAQ (reference sequence). CDR3 length: 14 amino acids. V dropped 1 base and J dropped 4 bases, with 5 bases sitting between them. The CDR3 DNA reads as TGTGCCAGCAGCTTAGGCGTGTATAATTCACCCCTCCACTTT. Translated, it gives CASSLGVYNSPLHF.

The chain combines TRBV3-1 (or the pseudogene TRBV3-2) with TRBJ2-2, with a possible D match to TRBD2 (5 bases). Trimming took off 4 bases at V and 12 bases at J, with 18 bases between the two ends. There are 14 residues in the CDR3. Germline CDR1 is LGHDT and CDR2 is YNNKEL (reference sequence). Written as DNA, the CDR3 is TGTGCCAGCAGCCCCGGACTGCCCCGAGGGAAGCTGTTTTTT. Translated, it gives CASSPGLPRGKLFF.